This T cell receptor (beta chain) was found in a study of shared clonotypes between healthy human individuals. The DNA input per sorted-subset replicate PCR was around 200 ng, corresponding to 30,000 or so T cell genomes. Original analysis: Junction-only immunoSEQ data arrived without quality scores, meaning filtering differed. Assay: immunoSEQ multiplex PCR; the TCRdb copy retains only in-frame clones and omits some. V and J calls and clone size are as listed in that table; D and trimming were resolved from the DNA. The table has more than 1.2 million clones, 97% to 99% seen once. The V gene lost 2 bases and the J gene lost 6 bases, with 8 bases spanning the gap. Germline CDR1 MNHEY, CDR2 SVGAGI. CDR3 length: 13 residues. Study-wide results and limits: Roughly 4.7% was the fraction of naive CD4 clonotypes found shared across a few donors. Richness estimates generally favored naive over memory subsets.

With regard to this clone: Its antigen is still unknown. The sample contains more than one DNA sequence encoding this CDR3.

The sequencing input was naive CD4+ T cells sorted from blood. Stated subset: CD45RA+ positively selected. The chain employs TRBV6-5 and TRBJ1-5; D is possibly TRBD1 (5 bases). The TCR was taken from a man under 40 in good health. This CDR3 is CASSYGGGQPQHF. The CDR3 nucleotides read TGTGCCAGCAGTTACGGGGGGGGTCAGCCCCAGCATTTT.